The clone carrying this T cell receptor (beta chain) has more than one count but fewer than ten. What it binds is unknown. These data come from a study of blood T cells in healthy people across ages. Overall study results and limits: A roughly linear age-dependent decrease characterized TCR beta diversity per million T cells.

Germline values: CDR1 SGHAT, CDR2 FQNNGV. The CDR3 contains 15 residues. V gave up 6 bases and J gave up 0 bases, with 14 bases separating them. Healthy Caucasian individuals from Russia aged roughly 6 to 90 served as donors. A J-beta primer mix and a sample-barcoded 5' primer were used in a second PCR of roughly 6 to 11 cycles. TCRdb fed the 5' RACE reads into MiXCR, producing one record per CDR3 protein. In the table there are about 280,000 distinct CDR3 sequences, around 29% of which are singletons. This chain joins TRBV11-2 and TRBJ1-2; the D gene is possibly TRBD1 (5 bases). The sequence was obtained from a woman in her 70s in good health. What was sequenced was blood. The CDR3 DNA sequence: TGTGCCAGCAGGCGCCCAGGGAGAGCTAACTATGGCTACACCTTC. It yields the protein CASRRPGRANYGYTF.